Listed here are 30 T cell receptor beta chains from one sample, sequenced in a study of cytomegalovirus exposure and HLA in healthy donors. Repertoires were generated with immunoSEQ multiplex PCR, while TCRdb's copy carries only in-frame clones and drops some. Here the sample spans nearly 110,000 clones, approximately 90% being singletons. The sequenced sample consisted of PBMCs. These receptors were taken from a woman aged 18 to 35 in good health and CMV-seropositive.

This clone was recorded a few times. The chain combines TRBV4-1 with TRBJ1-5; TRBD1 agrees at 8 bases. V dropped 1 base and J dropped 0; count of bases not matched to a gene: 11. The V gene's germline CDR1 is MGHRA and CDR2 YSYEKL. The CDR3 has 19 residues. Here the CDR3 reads CASSQGGSAGGFSNQPQHF. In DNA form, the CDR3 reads TGCGCCAGCAGCCAAGGGGGCTCGGCAGGGGGCTTTAGCAATCAGCCCCAGCATTTT.

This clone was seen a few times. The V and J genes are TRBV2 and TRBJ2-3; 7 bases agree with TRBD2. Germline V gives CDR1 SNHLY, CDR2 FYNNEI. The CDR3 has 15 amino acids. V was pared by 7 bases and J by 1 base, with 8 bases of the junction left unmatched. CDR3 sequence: CASNNLGGGTDTQYF. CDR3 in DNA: TGTGCCAGCAATAATTTGGGGGGGGGCACAGATACGCAGTATTTT.

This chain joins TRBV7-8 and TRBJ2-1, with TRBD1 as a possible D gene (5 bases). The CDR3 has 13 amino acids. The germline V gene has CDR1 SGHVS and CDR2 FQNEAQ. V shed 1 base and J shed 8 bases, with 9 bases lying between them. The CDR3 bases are TGTGCCAGCAGCTTAGGGTGGGGCGATGAGCAGTTCTTC. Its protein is CASSLGWGDEQFF. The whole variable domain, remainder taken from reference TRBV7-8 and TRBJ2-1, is GAGVSQSPRYKVAKRGQDVALRCDPISGHVSLFWYQQALGQGPEFLTYFQNEAQLDKSGLPSDRFFAERPEGSVSTLKIQRTQQEDSAVYLCASSLGWGDEQFFGPGTRLTVL.

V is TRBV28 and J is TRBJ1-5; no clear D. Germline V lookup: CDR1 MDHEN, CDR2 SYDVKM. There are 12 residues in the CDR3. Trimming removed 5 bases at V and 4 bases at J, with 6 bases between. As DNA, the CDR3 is TGTGCCAGCAGTCGCGGGAATCAGCCCCAGCATTTT. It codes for CASSRGNQPQHF.

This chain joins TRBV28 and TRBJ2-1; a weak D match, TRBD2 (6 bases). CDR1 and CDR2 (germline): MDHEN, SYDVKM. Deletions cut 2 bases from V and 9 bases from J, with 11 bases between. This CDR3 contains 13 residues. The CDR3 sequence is CASSLPGGAEQFF. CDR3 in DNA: TGTGCCAGCAGTTTACCCGGAGGGGCTGAGCAGTTCTTC.

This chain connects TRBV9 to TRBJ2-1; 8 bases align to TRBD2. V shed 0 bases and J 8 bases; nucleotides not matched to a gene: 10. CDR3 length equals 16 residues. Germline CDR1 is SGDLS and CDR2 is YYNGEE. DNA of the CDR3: TGTGCCAGCAGCGTAGGCGGTAGCGGGGTTGGGGATGAGCAGTTCTTC. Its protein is CASSVGGSGVGDEQFF.

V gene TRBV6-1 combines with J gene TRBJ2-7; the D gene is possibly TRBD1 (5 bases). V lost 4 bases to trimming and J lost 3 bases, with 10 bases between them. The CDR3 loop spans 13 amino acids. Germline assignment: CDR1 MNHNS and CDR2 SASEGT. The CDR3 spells CASSGQLHYEQYF. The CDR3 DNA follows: TGTGCCAGCAGTGGACAGTTACACTACGAGCAGTACTTC.

CDR3 coding DNA: TGTGCCAGCATCAAGGGGAATGAGCAGTTCAACTATGGCTACACCTTC. Translating it yields CASIKGNEQFNYGYTF. The chain has TRBV7-9 and TRBJ1-2; a weak D match, TRBD1 (5 bases). Trimming stripped 7 bases from V and 2 bases from J, with 20 bases between. From germline, CDR1 is SEHNR and CDR2 FQNEAQ (reference sequence). The CDR3 consists of 16 residues.

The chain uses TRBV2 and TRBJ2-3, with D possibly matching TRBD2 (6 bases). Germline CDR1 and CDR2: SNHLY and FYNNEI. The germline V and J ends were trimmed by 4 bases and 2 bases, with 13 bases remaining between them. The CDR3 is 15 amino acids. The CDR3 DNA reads TGTGCCAGCAGTGTACGGGACTCTAACACAGATACGCAGTATTTT. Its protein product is CASSVRDSNTDTQYF.

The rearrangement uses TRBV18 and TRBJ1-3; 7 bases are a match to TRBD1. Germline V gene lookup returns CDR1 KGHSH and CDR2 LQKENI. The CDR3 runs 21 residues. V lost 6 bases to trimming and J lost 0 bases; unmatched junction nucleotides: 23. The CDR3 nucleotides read TGTGCCAGCTCGTTTATTCTTCCGGGACAGTCCCCCCGGAGCTCTGGAAACACCATATATTTT. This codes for CASSFILPGQSPRSSGNTIYF. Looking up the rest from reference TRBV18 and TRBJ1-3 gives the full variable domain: NAGVMQNPRHLVRRRGQEARLRCSPMKGHSHVYWYRQLPEEGLKFMVYLQKENIIDESGMPKERFSAEFPKEGPSILRIQQVVRGDSAAYFCASSFILPGQSPRSSGNTIYFGEGSWLTVV.

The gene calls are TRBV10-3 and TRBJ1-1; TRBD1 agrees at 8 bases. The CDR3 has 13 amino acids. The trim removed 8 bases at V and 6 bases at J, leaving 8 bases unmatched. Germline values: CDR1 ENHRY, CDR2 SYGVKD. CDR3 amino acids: CAIRHRGSAEAFF. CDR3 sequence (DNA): TGTGCCATCCGCCACAGGGGGAGTGCTGAAGCTTTCTTT.

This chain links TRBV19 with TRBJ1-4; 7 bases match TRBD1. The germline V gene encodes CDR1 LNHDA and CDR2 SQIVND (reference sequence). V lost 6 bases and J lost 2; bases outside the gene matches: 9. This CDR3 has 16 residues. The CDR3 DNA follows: TGTGCCAGTAGAATGACAGGGCGTACGACTAATGAAAAACTGTTTTTT. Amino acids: CASRMTGRTTNEKLFF.

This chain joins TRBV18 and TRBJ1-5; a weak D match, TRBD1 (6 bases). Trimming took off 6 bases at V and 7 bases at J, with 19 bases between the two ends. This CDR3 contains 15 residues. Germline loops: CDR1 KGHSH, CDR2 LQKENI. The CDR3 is CASSQTTGSGQPQHF. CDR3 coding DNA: TGTGCCAGCTCCCAAACAACAGGGTCGGGGCAGCCCCAGCATTTT.

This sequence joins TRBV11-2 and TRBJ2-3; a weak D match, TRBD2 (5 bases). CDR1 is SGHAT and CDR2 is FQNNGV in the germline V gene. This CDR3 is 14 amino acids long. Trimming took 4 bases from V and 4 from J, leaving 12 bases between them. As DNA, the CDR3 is TGTGCCAGCAGCTCAGTAGCGTTGGCAGATACGCAGTATTTT. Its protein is CASSSVALADTQYF. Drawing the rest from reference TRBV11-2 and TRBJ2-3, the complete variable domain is EAGVAQSPRYKIIEKRQSVAFWCNPISGHATLYWYQQILGQGPKLLIQFQNNGVVDDSQLPKDRFSAERLKGVDSTLKIQPAKLEDSAVYLCASSSVALADTQYFGPGTRLTVL.

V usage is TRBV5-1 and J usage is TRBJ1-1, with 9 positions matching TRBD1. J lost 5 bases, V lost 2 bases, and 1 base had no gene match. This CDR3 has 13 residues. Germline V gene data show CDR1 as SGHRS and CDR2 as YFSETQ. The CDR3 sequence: CASSLQGATEAFF. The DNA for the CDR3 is TGCGCCAGCAGCTTACAGGGGGCGACTGAAGCTTTCTTT. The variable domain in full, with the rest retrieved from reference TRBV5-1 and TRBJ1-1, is KAGVTQTPRYLIKTRGQQVTLSCSPISGHRSVSWYQQTPGQGLQFLFEYFSETQRNKGNFPGRFSGRQFSNSRSEMNVSTLELGDSALYLCASSLQGATEAFFGQGTRLTVV.

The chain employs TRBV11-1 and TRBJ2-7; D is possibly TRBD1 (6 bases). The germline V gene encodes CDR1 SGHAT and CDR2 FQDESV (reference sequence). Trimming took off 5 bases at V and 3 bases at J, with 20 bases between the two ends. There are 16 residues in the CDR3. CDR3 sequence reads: CASSPGQFIRNYEQYF. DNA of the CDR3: TGTGCCAGCAGCCCCGGACAGTTCATCCGAAACTACGAGCAGTACTTC.

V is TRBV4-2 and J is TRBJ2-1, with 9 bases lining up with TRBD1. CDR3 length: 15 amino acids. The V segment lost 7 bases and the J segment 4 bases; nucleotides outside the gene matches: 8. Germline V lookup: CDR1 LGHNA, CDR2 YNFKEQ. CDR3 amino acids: CASTHGQGNYNEQFF. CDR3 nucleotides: TGTGCCAGCACCCACGGACAGGGGAATTACAATGAGCAGTTCTTC.

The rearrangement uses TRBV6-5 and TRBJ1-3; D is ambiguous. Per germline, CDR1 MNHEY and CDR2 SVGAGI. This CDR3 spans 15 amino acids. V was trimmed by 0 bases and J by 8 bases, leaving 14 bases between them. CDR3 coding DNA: TGTGCCAGCAGTTACTCGAGGTGGAGCCGGGACACCATATATTTT. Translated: CASSYSRWSRDTIYF.

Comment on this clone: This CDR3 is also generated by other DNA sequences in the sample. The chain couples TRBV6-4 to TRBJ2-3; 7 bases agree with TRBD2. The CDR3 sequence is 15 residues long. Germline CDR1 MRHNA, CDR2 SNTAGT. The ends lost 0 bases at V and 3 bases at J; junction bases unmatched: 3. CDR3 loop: CASSDSSGGTDTQYF. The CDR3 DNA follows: TGTGCCAGCAGTGACTCGTCGGGGGGAACAGATACGCAGTATTTT.

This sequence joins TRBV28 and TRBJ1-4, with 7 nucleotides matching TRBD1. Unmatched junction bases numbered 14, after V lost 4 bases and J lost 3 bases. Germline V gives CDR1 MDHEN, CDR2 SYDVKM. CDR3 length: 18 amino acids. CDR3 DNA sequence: TGTGCCAGCAGTTCCTGGGACAGATCCCAGGTTTCTAATGAAAAACTGTTTTTT. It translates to CASSSWDRSQVSNEKLFF.

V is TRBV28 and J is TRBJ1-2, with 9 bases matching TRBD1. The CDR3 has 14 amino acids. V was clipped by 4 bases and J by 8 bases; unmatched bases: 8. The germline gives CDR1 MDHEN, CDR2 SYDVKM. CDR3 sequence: CASSSTGTGLGYTF. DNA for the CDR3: TGTGCCAGCAGTTCAACCGGGACAGGGCTCGGCTACACCTTC.

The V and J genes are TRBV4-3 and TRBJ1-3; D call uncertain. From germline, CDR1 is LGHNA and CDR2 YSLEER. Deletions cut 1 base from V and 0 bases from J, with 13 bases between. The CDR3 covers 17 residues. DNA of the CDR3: TGCGCCAGCAGCCAAGCTTCTGGACTCAGCTCTGGAAACACCATATATTTT. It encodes CASSQASGLSSGNTIYF.

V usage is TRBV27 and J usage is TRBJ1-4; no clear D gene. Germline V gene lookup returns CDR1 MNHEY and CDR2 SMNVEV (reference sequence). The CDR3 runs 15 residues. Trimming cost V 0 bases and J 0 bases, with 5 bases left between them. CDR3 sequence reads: CASSLSHATNEKLFF. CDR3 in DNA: TGTGCCAGCAGTTTATCTCATGCAACTAATGAAAAACTGTTTTTT. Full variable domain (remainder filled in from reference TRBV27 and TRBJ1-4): EAQVTQNPRYLITVTGKKLTVTCSQNMNHEYMSWYRQDPGLGLRQIYYSMNVEVTDKGDVPEGYKVSRKEKRNFPLILESPSPNQTSLYFCASSLSHATNEKLFFGSGTQLSVL.

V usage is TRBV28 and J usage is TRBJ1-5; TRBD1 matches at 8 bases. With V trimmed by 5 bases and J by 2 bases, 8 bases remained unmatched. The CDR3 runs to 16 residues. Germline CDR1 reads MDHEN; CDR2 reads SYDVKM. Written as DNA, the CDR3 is TGTGCCAGCAGTGCTCCCGGACAGGGAGGCAATCAGCCCCAGCATTTT. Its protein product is CASSAPGQGGNQPQHF.

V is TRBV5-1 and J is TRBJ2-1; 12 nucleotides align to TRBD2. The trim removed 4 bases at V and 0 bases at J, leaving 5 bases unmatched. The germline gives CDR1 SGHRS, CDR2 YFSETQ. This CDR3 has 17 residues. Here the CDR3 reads CASSPLAGGPSYNEQFF. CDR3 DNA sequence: TGCGCCAGCAGCCCCCTAGCGGGGGGGCCCTCCTACAATGAGCAGTTCTTC.

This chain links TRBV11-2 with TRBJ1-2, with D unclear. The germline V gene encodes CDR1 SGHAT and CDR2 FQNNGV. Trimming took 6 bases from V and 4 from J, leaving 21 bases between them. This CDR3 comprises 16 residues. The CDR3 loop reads CASSFAGRNSVYGYTF. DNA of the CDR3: TGTGCCAGCAGTTTCGCGGGCAGGAATAGTGTCTATGGCTACACCTTC.

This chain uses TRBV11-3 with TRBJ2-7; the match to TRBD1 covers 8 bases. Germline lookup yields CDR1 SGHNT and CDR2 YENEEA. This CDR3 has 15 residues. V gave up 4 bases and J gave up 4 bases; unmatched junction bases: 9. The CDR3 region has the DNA TGTGCCAGCAGCTCGGACAAGACAGGGGTATACGAGCAGTACGTC. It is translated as CASSSDKTGVYEQYV.

CDR3 DNA: TGCGCCAGCAGCCACCAGGGAGGGGGGGCCTCAGATACGCAGTATTTT. It translates to CASSHQGGGASDTQYF. The rearrangement uses TRBV4-1 and TRBJ2-3; D is possibly TRBD2 (7 bases). Per the germline V gene, CDR1 is MGHRA and CDR2 is YSYEKL. This CDR3 region has 16 residues. The V end was cut by 3 bases, the J end by 4 bases, with 17 bases between.

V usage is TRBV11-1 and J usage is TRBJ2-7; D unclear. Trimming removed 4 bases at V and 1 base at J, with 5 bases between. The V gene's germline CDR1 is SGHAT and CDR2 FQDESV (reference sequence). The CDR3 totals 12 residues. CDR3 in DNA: TGTGCCAGCAGCTCCTATTCCTACGAGCAGTACTTC. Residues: CASSSYSYEQYF.

CDR3 in amino acids: CASSLRSSGGEQFF. CDR3 in DNA: TGTGCCAGCAGCTTAAGATCTAGCGGGGGTGAGCAGTTCTTC. The chain joins TRBV7-9 to TRBJ2-1, with 10 nucleotides matching TRBD2. CDR3 length: 14 amino acids. The germline gives CDR1 SEHNR, CDR2 FQNEAQ (reference sequence). Germline trimming cut 2 bases from V and 9 bases from J; bases unmatched to any gene: 4. Full variable domain (rest looked up from reference TRBV7-9 and TRBJ2-1): DTGVSQNPRHKITKRGQNVTFRCDPISEHNRLYWYRQTLGQGPEFLTYFQNEAQLEKSRLLSDRFSAERPKGSFSTLEIQRTEQGDSAMYLCASSLRSSGGEQFFGPGTRLTVL.